This T cell receptor (beta chain) emerged from a study of T cell responses to AZD1222 COVID-19 vaccine. The study's findings and limits: Within unmutated variant regions lay the reported targets of nearly half of spike-specific TCRs. Baseline antibody screening turned up just a handful of seropositive AZD1222 recipients. Two AZD1222 doses significantly raised spike-specific TCR breadth and depth over controls.

The V gene's germline CDR1 is LGHDT and CDR2 YNNKEL (reference sequence). This CDR3 is 16 amino acids long. J was trimmed by 5 bases and V by 1 base; bases with no gene match: 8. Method: immunoSEQ multiplex PCR; TCRdb's copy keeps in-frame clones and lacks some. The sample gives around 53,000 clones, approximately 86% of which show up once; approximately 6.5% is in the top ten. In regard to this clone: The antigen remains undetermined.

The clonotype was recovered from an adult who received the AZD1222 COVID-19 vaccine. The input for sequencing was peripheral blood, taken 28 days after the second AZD1222 dose. This chain joins TRBV3-1 (or the pseudogene TRBV3-2) and TRBJ2-1; 7 positions agree with TRBD2. The CDR3 DNA is TGTGCCAGCAGCCAAGGGAGCCGTGGGGGGGACAATGAGCAGTTCTTC. Translated: CASSQGSRGGDNEQFF.